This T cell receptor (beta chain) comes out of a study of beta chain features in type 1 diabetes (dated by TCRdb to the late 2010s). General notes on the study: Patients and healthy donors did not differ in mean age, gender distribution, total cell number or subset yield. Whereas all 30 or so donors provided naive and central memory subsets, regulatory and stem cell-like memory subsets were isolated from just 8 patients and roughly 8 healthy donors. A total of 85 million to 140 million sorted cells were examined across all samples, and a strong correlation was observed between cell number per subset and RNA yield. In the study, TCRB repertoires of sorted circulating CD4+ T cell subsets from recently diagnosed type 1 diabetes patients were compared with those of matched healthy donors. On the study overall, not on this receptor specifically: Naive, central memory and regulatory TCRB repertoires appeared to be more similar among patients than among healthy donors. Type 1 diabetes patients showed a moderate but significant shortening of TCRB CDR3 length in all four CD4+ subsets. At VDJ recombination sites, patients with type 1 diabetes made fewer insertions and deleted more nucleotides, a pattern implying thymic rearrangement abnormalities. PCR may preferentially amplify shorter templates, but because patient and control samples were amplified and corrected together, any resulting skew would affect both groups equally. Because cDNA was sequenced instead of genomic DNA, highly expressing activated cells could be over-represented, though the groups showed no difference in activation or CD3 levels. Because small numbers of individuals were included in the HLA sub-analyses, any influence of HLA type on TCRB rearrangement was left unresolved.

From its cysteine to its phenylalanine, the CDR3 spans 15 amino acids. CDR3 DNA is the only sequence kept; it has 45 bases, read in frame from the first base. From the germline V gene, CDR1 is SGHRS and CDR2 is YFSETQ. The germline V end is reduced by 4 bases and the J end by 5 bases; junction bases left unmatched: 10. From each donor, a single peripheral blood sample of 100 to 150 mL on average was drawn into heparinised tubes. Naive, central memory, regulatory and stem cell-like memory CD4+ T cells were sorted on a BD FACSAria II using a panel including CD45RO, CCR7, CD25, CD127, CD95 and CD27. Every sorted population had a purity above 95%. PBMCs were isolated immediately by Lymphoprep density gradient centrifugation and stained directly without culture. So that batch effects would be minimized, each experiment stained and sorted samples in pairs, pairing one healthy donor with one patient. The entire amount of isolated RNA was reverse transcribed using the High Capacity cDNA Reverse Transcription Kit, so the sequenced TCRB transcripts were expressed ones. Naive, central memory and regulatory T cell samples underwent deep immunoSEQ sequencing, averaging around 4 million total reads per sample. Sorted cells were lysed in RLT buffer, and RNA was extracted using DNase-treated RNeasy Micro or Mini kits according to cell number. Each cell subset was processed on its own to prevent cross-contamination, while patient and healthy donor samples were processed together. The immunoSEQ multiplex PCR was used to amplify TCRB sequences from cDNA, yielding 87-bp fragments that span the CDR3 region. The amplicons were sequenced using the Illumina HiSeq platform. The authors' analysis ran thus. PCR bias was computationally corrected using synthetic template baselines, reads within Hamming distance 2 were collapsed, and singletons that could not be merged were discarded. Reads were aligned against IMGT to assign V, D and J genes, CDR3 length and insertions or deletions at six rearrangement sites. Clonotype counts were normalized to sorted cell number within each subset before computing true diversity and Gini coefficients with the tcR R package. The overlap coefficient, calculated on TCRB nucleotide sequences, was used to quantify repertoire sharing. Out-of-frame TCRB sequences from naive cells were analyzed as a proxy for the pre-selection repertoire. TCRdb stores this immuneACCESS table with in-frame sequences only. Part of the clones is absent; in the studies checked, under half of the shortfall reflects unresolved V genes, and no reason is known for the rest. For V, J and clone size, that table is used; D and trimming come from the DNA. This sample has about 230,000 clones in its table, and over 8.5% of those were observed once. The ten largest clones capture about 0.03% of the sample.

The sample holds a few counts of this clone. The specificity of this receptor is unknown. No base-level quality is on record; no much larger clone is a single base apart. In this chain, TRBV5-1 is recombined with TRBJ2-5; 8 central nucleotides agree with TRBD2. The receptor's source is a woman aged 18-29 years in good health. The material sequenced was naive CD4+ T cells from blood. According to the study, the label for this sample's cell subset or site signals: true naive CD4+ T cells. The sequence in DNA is TGCGCCAGCAGCCCTGCCGGGGCTAGCGGGGAGACCCAGTACTTC. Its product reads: CASSPAGASGETQYF.